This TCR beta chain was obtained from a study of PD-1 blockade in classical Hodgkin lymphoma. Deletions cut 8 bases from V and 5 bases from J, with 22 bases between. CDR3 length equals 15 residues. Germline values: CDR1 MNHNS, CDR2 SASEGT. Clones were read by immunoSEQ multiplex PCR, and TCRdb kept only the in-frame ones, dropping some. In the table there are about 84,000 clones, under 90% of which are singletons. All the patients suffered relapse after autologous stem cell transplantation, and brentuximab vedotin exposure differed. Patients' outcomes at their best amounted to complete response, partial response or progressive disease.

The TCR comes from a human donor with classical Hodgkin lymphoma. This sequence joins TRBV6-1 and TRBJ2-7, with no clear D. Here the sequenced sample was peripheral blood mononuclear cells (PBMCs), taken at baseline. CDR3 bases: TGTGCCAGCCTATTCCACGATCAATCAGAGGACGAGCAGTACTTC. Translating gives CASLFHDQSEDEQYF.